This is a list of T cell receptor beta chains from one sample in a study of Graves' ophthalmopathy and Graves' hyperthyroidism. Each CDR3 protein is one row after TCRdb ran MiXCR on the multiplex PCR reads. The sample includes 500,000 to 700,000 distinct CDR3 sequences, approximately 21% of them seen just once. Sample: peripheral blood. The receptors here all came from a woman in her late teens or twenties with stable Graves' hyperthyroidism. Some clones in this sample may be carry-over from other donors' samples. Both conserved end residues are part of each CDR3. A D gene is named only where the DNA matches it firmly. Expanded clones are given a class, and other clones once, few, many or no size at all.

clone_size j_call v_call d_call cdr3_aa cdr3_nt
many TRBJ1-5 TRBV12-5 . CASGPGFQGNQPQHF TGTGCTAGTGGTCCCGGGTTTCAGGGCAATCAGCCCCAGCATTTT
many TRBJ1-1 TRBV30 . CAWSGLRDTEAFF TGTGCCTGGAGTGGATTGAGGGACACTGAAGCTTTCTTT
many TRBJ1-1 TRBV6-1 . CASTSFRVGTEAFF TGTGCCAGCACCAGTTTCAGGGTTGGCACTGAAGCTTTCTTT
many TRBJ2-7 TRBV4-1 TRBD1 CASSQETGGAYEQYF TGCGCCAGCAGCCAAGAAACAGGGGGCGCGTACGAGCAGTACTTC
few TRBJ2-7 TRBV12-3/TRBV12-4 . CASSLWDIGLFTYEQYF TGTGCCAGCAGTTTATGGGACATAGGCTTGTTTACCTACGAGCAGTACTTC
. TRBJ2-7 TRBV29-1 . CSVDGGAGLEQYF TGCAGCGTTGACGGAGGGGCGGGTCTCGAGCAGTACTTC
. TRBJ2-7 TRBV12-3/TRBV12-4 TRBD1 CASTPTQGGYEQYF TGTGCCAGCACCCCGACACAGGGGGGATACGAGCAGTACTTC
. TRBJ2-2 TRBV10-3 TRBD1 CAISDPVQGAYGELFF TGTGCCATCAGTGACCCCGTGCAGGGGGCCTACGGGGAGCTGTTTTTT
. TRBJ2-7 TRBV13 . CASSPVQEGRYEQYF TGTGCCAGCAGCCCAGTTCAGGAGGGCCGTTACGAGCAGTACTTC
many TRBJ2-7 TRBV29-1 . CSVEGKGVRDYEQYF TGCAGCGTTGAAGGGAAAGGGGTCCGCGACTACGAGCAGTACTTC
many TRBJ2-5 TRBV7-6 . CASSLAEGAGETQYF TGTGCCAGCAGCTTAGCAGAGGGGGCGGGGGAGACCCAGTACTTC
. TRBJ1-1 TRBV11-2 . CASSRQVLPEAFF TGTGCCAGCAGCCGACAGGTTCTTCCTGAAGCTTTCTTT
many TRBJ2-7 TRBV11-2 TRBD2 CASSLDPLAGALRGHEQYF TGTGCCAGCAGCTTAGATCCCCTAGCGGGCGCCTTAAGAGGCCACGAGCAGTACTTC
. TRBJ1-1 TRBV20-1 . CSATASNTEAFF TGCAGTGCTACTGCCTCGAACACTGAAGCTTTCTTT
many TRBJ2-5 TRBV20-1 . CSARVGLSETQYF TGCAGTGCTAGAGTTGGCCTCTCGGAGACCCAGTACTTC
many TRBJ1-2 TRBV20-1 TRBD1 CSASWDRGRGYGYTF TGCAGTGCTAGCTGGGACAGGGGGCGGGGGTATGGCTACACCTTC
. TRBJ2-7 TRBV15 . CATSREHGLSSYDQYF TGTGCCACCAGCAGAGAGCATGGCCTCAGCTCCTACGATCAGTACTTC
many TRBJ1-2 TRBV9 . CASSVAEGTFDGYTF TGTGCCAGCAGCGTAGCTGAAGGGACTTTCGATGGCTACACCTTC
few TRBJ1-3 TRBV12-3/TRBV12-4 . CASSNPVQGGNTIYF TGTGCCAGCAGTAACCCGGTCCAGGGTGGAAACACCATATATTTT
many TRBJ2-7 TRBV18 . CASSNGAWEQYF TGTGCCAGCTCAAACGGGGCGTGGGAGCAGTACTTC
many TRBJ2-7 TRBV12-3/TRBV12-4 . CASSFRGKGEQYF TGTGCCAGCAGCTTCAGGGGAAAAGGCGAGCAGTACTTC
many TRBJ2-7 TRBV12-3/TRBV12-4 TRBD1 CASSRGTGEQYF TGTGCCAGCAGTAGGGGGACAGGCGAGCAGTACTTC
. TRBJ1-5 TRBV30 . CAWSATVFNQPQHF TGTGCCTGGAGTGCGACAGTTTTCAATCAGCCCCAGCATTTT
many TRBJ1-1 TRBV29-1 . CSVPGDTEAFF TGCAGCGTTCCCGGAGACACTGAAGCTTTCTTT
many TRBJ1-2 TRBV15 . CATSRAQGSNYGYTF TGTGCCACCAGCAGAGCACAGGGCTCAAACTATGGCTACACCTTC
many TRBJ1-2 TRBV6-1 . CASSPSLLNYGYTF TGTGCCAGCAGTCCCTCACTGCTTAACTATGGCTACACCTTC
many TRBJ2-7 TRBV28 TRBD2 CASSLLGGRSYEQYF TGTGCCAGCAGTTTATTGGGAGGGAGGTCCTACGAGCAGTACTTC
many TRBJ2-5 TRBV29-1 TRBD1 CSGTGVKETQYF TGCAGCGGGACAGGGGTGAAAGAGACCCAGTACTTC
many TRBJ2-7 TRBV2 TRBD2 CASMRLAGALHF TGTGCCAGCATGAGACTAGCGGGAGCCTTACACTTC
many TRBJ2-7 TRBV20-1 TRBD2 CSARLAGVSEQYF TGCAGTGCTAGATTGGCGGGAGTGAGCGAGCAGTACTTC
. TRBJ2-7 TRBV27 . CASSLFGEGYEQYF TGTGCCAGCAGTTTATTTGGTGAGGGGTACGAGCAGTACTTC
few TRBJ2-7 TRBV4-1 . CASSQVRRSSYEQYF TGCGCCAGCAGCCAGGTTCGGAGAAGCTCCTACGAGCAGTACTTC
many TRBJ2-5 TRBV12-3/TRBV12-4 TRBD1 CASTKTDRPQETQYF TGTGCCAGCACCAAAACGGACAGGCCCCAAGAGACCCAGTACTTC
many TRBJ1-1 TRBV5-1 . CASSLRAGNTEAFF TGCGCCAGCAGCTTGAGGGCAGGCAACACTGAAGCTTTCTTT
many TRBJ2-7 TRBV7-9 . CASSLVRSTYEQYF TGTGCCAGCAGCTTAGTTCGGAGTACCTACGAGCAGTACTTC
few TRBJ1-1 TRBV7-2 TRBD1 CASSLMNRGPSQAFF TGTGCCAGCAGCTTAATGAACAGGGGGCCGTCACAGGCTTTCTTT
many TRBJ2-5 TRBV14 TRBD2 CASSRGDYSPETQYF TGTGCCAGCAGCCGGGGGGACTACTCGCCAGAGACCCAGTACTTC
once TRBJ2-7 TRBV28 TRBD1 CASSPHFGTAMSEQYF TGTGCCAGCAGTCCCCATTTCGGGACAGCAATGTCCGAGCAGTACTTC
. TRBJ2-7 TRBV15 . CATSRPWKGGEQYF TGTGCCACCAGCAGACCCTGGAAGGGCGGCGAGCAGTACTTC
many TRBJ1-5 TRBV12-3/TRBV12-4 . CASSASPGPSNQPQHF TGTGCCAGCAGTGCCTCCCCGGGCCCGAGCAATCAGCCCCAGCATTTT
many TRBJ2-7 TRBV4-1 TRBD2 CASREAGFASYEQYF TGCGCCAGCAGAGAAGCGGGATTTGCGTCCTACGAGCAGTACTTC
few TRBJ2-7 TRBV12-3/TRBV12-4 . CASSSNPRPLSYEQYF TGTGCCAGCAGCTCAAACCCCCGACCGCTCTCCTACGAGCAGTACTTC
. TRBJ1-5 TRBV27 . CASSLYGAVGNQPQHF TGTGCCAGCAGTTTATATGGGGCGGTGGGCAATCAGCCCCAGCATTTT
many TRBJ2-2 TRBV27 . CASSPLATGELFF TGTGCCAGCAGTCCCCTGGCGACCGGGGAGCTGTTTTTT
. TRBJ2-7 TRBV6-1 . CATRERYEQYF TGTGCCACTAGAGAGAGGTACGAGCAGTACTTC
many TRBJ1-2 TRBV20-1 . CSARMVPLYGYTF TGCAGTGCTAGGATGGTCCCTCTCTATGGCTACACCTTC
many TRBJ1-2 TRBV6-1 . CASSEGLTWKRGYTF TGTGCCAGCAGTGAAGGCCTGACTTGGAAGCGTGGCTACACCTTC
few TRBJ2-4 TRBV20-1 TRBD2 CSARDPSGGRAKNIQYF TGCAGTGCTAGAGATCCTAGCGGGGGGAGAGCCAAAAACATTCAGTACTTC
many TRBJ2-7 TRBV7-8 TRBD2 CASSLTSGTVEQYF TGTGCCAGCAGCTTGACTAGCGGGACAGTCGAGCAGTACTTC
few TRBJ2-7 TRBV28 TRBD2 CASRSHSGGALTLTYEQYF TGTGCCAGCAGGTCTCATAGCGGGGGGGCCCTCACCCTGACCTACGAGCAGTACTTC